This entry is about one TCR beta chain. The data stem from a study of blood T cell repertoires in COVID-19. Overall study context: Samples of COVID-19 (acute and convalescent) were obtained from the United States, Italy and Spain. Nucleic acid was either cDNA or gDNA, and it came from T cells, B-cell-depleted T cells, or PBMCs.

The CDR3 runs to 16 residues. The V and J ends lost 5 bases and 3 bases, in that order; junction bases with no gene match: 9. Looked up from germline, CDR1 is SEHNR and CDR2 is FQNEAQ (reference sequence). Enrollees, about 18 to 90 years old, lived in fewer than 25 US areas. Recovery meant two consecutive negative NP/OP PCR tests, professional clearance, or resolved symptoms. Using immunoSEQ multiplex PCR, the repertoire was profiled, and TCRdb retains in-frame clones only, with some absent. The data hold approximately 150,000 clones, with around four fifths observed a single time. V gene TRBV7-9 combines with J gene TRBJ1-1; 10 bases match TRBD1. The sequencing sample was made of PBMCs or T cells enriched from blood (not recorded which). The source is a woman aged 40 to 55 who had recovered from COVID-19. DNA of the CDR3: TGTGCCAGCAGCCGGGACAGGGGAAGGTTTTACACTGAAGCTTTCTTT. Translating it yields CASSRDRGRFYTEAFF.